The next 5 T cell receptor beta chains were all read from a single sample in a study of blood T cells in healthy people across ages. A second roughly 6 to 11 cycle PCR used barcoded and J-beta primers. One entry per CDR3 protein, called by TCRdb with MiXCR from the 5' RACE reads. Of about 900,000 distinct CDR3 sequences in the sample, under 50% are singletons; the top ten hold roughly 13%. Sequencing input: blood. The receptors originated from a man under 40 in good health.

CDR3 amino acids: CASSFRQGQIDQPQHF. In DNA, the CDR3 is TGTGCCAGCAGTTTCCGACAGGGCCAAATCGATCAGCCCCAGCATTTT. The chain combines TRBV28 with TRBJ1-5; 7 nucleotides match TRBD1. V shed 3 bases, J shed 5 bases, and the junction held 10 bases outside the gene matches. Germline V gene lookup returns CDR1 MDHEN and CDR2 SYDVKM. CDR3 length equals 16 residues.

The chain combines TRBV30 with TRBJ2-5, with 7 bases matching TRBD1. The J segment lost 4 bases and the V segment lost 0 bases, leaving 2 bases of the junction unmatched. The CDR3 consists of 13 residues. Germline V CDR1 and CDR2: GTSNPN, SVGIG (reference sequence). The CDR3 DNA reads TGTGCCTGGAGTGTAACAGGGGTAGAGACCCAGTACTTC. The encoded protein is CAWSVTGVETQYF.

This clonotype has more than one count but fewer than ten. The chain combines TRBV6-1 with TRBJ2-6, with 7 bases aligning to TRBD2. Germline loops: CDR1 MNHNS, CDR2 SASEGT. This CDR3 contains 18 residues. Losses at the gene ends were 3 bases for V and 0 bases for J; bases not matched to a gene: 8. The CDR3 DNA is TGTGCCAGCAGTGACCCGGGACTACGAATCTCTGGGGCCAACGTCCTGACTTTC. Encoded protein: CASSDPGLRISGANVLTF.

This chain connects TRBV27 to TRBJ2-4; no clear D. Near its end, the DNA agrees better with TRBJ2-7, so the J call may be wrong. This CDR3 contains 15 residues. Per the germline V gene, CDR1 is MNHEY and CDR2 is SMNVEV (reference sequence). This chain's CDR3 is CASSLSTRAFYEQYF. The CDR3 DNA reads as TGTGCCAGCAGTTTATCCACCCGGGCCTTTTACGAGCAGTACTTC.

CDR3 DNA sequence: TGTGCCAGCAGCCCGGGACAGGGGGCCGATGAGCAGTTCTTC. It is translated as CASSPGQGADEQFF. This rearrangement joins TRBV12-3 or TRBV12-4 to TRBJ2-1; 12 bases are a match to TRBD1. V lost 6 bases and J lost 8; bases outside the gene matches: 5. This CDR3 spans 14 amino acids.